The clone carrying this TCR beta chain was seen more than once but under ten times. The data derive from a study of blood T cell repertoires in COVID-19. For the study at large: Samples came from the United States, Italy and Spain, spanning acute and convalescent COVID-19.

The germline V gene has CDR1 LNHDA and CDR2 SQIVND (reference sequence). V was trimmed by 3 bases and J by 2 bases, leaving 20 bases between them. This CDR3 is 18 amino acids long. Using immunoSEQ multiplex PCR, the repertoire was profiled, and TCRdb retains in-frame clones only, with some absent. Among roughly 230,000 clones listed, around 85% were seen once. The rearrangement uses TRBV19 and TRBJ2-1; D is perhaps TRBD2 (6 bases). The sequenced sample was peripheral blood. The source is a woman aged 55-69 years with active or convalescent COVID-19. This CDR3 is CASSISPVGWGAYNEQFF. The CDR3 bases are TGTGCCAGTAGTATCTCCCCCGTTGGTTGGGGGGCCTACAATGAGCAGTTCTTC.